The 8 T cell receptor beta chains listed next were all sequenced from one sample in a study of human versus mouse CDR3 diversity and MHC coevolution. The repertoire was sequenced with immunoSEQ multiplex PCR; TCRdb's copy has only in-frame clones and lacks some. The table lists about 77,000 clones, less than 95% of them singletons. The source material was naive CD4+ T cells from blood. The subset is: CD45RO-negative CD62L-positive naive CD4 T cells. These receptors were collected from a person between 25 and 69 years old in good health.

This sequence joins TRBV2 and TRBJ1-2; 9 bases are a match to TRBD1. CDR3 size: 14 residues. Germline trimming cut 8 bases from V and 5 bases from J; bases unmatched to any gene: 9. The V gene's germline CDR1 is SNHLY and CDR2 FYNNEI. The DNA for the CDR3 is TGTGCCAGCGCTCCCGGGACAGGGACTTATGGCTACACCTTC. It codes for CASAPGTGTYGYTF.

The chain combines TRBV18 with TRBJ1-1; possible D gene TRBD1, 5 bases. Trimming cost V 8 bases and J 0 bases, with 7 bases left between them. Germline V gene sequence: CDR1 KGHSH, CDR2 LQKENI. The CDR3 contains 12 residues. DNA of the CDR3: TGTGCCAGCAAGACAGTGAACACTGAAGCTTTCTTT. Residues: CASKTVNTEAFF.

V and J are TRBV9 and TRBJ2-2; TRBD2 matches 10 bases. Losses at the gene ends were 1 base for V and 1 base for J; bases not matched to a gene: 1. This CDR3 has 16 residues. The germline gives CDR1 SGDLS, CDR2 YYNGEE. The CDR3 DNA reads TGTGCCAGCAGCGTAACTAGCGGGGTGAACACCGGGGAGCTGTTTTTT. Translating it yields CASSVTSGVNTGELFF. The whole variable domain, filled in from reference TRBV9 and TRBJ2-2, reads DSGVTQTPKHLITATGQRVTLRCSPRSGDLSVYWYQQSLDQGLQFLIQYYNGEERAKGNILERFSAQQFPDLHSELNLSSLELGDSALYFCASSVTSGVNTGELFFGEGSRLTVL.

This clone was observed once. The chain combines TRBV19 with TRBJ2-7; the match to TRBD2 covers 8 bases. This CDR3 region has 13 residues. Losses at the gene ends were 5 bases for V and 5 bases for J; bases not matched to a gene: 5. The germline gives CDR1 LNHDA, CDR2 SQIVND (reference sequence). CDR3 nucleotide sequence: TGTGCCAGTAGTGATGGGACTAGGAACGAGCAGTACTTC. Translated, it gives CASSDGTRNEQYF.

CDR3 sequence: CASSQATASYEQYF. CDR3 in DNA: TGTGCCAGCAGCCAAGCGACAGCCTCCTACGAGCAGTACTTC. The chain is built from TRBV4-2 and TRBJ2-7, with a tentative D call TRBD1 (5 bases). The germline gives CDR1 LGHNA, CDR2 YNFKEQ. Trimming pared 1 base from V and 0 bases from J, leaving 7 bases between. This CDR3 has 14 amino acids.

CDR3 in DNA: TGTGCCAGCAGAGATCGTCCCGTCGCACCCAGAACTGAAGCTTTCTTT. As protein: CASRDRPVAPRTEAFF. V is TRBV2 and J is TRBJ1-1; D not certain. Looked up from germline, CDR1 is SNHLY and CDR2 is FYNNEI. CDR3 length equals 16 residues. Trimming removed 6 bases from V and 5 bases from J, with 22 bases in between. The variable domain in full, with the rest retrieved from reference TRBV2 and TRBJ1-1, is EPEVTQTPSHQVTQMGQEVILRCVPISNHLYFYWYRQILGQKVEFLVSFYNNEISEKSEIFDDQFSVERPDGSNFTLKIRSTKLEDSAMYFCASRDRPVAPRTEAFFGQGTRLTVV.

The chain couples TRBV2 to TRBJ1-5; 10 positions agree with TRBD1. J gave up 6 bases and V 4 bases, and 6 bases lay outside the gene matches. Germline V gives CDR1 SNHLY, CDR2 FYNNEI. The CDR3 totals 15 residues. The CDR3 is CASSGTGGAGQPQHF. The CDR3 nucleotides read TGTGCCAGCAGTGGGACAGGGGGGGCTGGTCAGCCCCAGCATTTT.

For the CDR3, the DNA is TGTGCCAGCAGAAGGACAGGGGGCCCTGGAAACACCATATATTTT. It is translated as CASRRTGGPGNTIYF. The chain carries TRBV27 and TRBJ1-3; 11 nucleotides align to TRBD1. The CDR3 totals 15 residues. V gave up 6 bases and J gave up 2 bases; unmatched junction bases: 3. The germline CDR1 and CDR2 sequences are MNHEY and SMNVEV (reference sequence).